This entry features one T cell receptor (beta chain) sequence. What it binds is unknown. CDR1 and CDR2 from the germline V gene are SGHDT and YYEEEE. The CDR3 runs 14 residues. The ends were cut back, 0 bases at V and 1 base at J, with 7 bases in the middle. This sample is part of a study of T cell repertoires in cytomegalovirus infection. Study-wide results and caveats: Clonotypes of TCR beta that were HLA-C-restricted and CMV-specific dominated the ex vivo response.

Each CDR3 protein is one row after TCRdb ran MiXCR on the reads. This table has 54,000 or so distinct CDR3 sequences, 33% appearing once. Sequences were obtained from PBMCs, sequenced either directly or after in vitro stimulation (not recorded which). The TCR sequence derives from a human donor in good health (CMV status not recorded). Some clones in this sample may be carry-over from other donors' samples. The rearrangement uses TRBV5-6 and TRBJ2-5; D gene ambiguous. CDR3 DNA: TGTGCCAGCAGCTTGGGGGCGTTCCAAGAGACCCAGTACTTC. Protein sequence: CASSLGAFQETQYF.